Reported below is one T cell receptor (beta chain). The antigen is undetermined. Only CD45RO-negative cells positively selected for CCR7 counted as naive CD8 cells, so terminally differentiated effector memory CD45RA+ cells were excluded. The entry originates in a study of shared clonotypes between healthy human individuals. Overall study context: Researchers assigned three CD4 naive, three CD4 memory, two CD8 naive and one CD8 memory plate to each donor.

The study, taken as a whole, reports: Since donors were few, the genetic and exposure-history diversity represented was limited.

Germline V CDR1 and CDR2: SGDLS, YYNGEE. Between the trimmed V and J ends, which lost 2 bases and 2 bases, there was a span of 10 bases. There are 14 residues in the CDR3. Clones were sequenced by immunoSEQ multiplex PCR, and TCRdb holds only the in-frame ones, with some missing. The sample has around 2,000,000 clones; roughly 95% are singletons. The specimen sequenced was naive CD8+ T cells sorted from blood. The genes are TRBV9 and TRBJ2-5; D is perhaps TRBD2 (7 bases). This receptor was identified in a man aged 18 to 30 in good health. The CDR3 DNA reads as TGTGCCAGCAGCGTGCGGGGGCCTCAAGAGACCCAGTACTTC. Protein: CASSVRGPQETQYF. Full variable domain (rest looked up from reference TRBV9 and TRBJ2-5): DSGVTQTPKHLITATGQRVTLRCSPRSGDLSVYWYQQSLDQGLQFLIQYYNGEERAKGNILERFSAQQFPDLHSELNLSSLELGDSALYFCASSVRGPQETQYFGPGTRLLVL.